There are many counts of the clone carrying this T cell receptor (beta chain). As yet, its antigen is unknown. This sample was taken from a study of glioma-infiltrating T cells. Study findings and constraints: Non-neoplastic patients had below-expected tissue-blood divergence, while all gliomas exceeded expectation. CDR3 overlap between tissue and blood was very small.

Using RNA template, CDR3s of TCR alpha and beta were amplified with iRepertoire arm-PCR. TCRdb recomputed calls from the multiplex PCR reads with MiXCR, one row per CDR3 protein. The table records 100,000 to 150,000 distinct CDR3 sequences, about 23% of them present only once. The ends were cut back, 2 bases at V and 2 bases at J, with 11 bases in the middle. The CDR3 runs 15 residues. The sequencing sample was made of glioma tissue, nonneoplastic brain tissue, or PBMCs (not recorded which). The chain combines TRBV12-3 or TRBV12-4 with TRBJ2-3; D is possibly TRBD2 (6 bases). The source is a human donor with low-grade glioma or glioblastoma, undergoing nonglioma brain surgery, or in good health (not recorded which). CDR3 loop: CASSLTSGFTDTQYF. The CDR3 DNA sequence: TGTGCCAGCAGTTTAACCAGCGGGTTCACAGATACGCAGTATTTT.